Below are 24 T cell receptor beta chains sequenced from a single sample in a study of blood T cell repertoires in COVID-19. Sequencing was performed with immunoSEQ multiplex PCR; in TCRdb, only in-frame clones are kept and a portion is missing. The sample yields 150,000 to 200,000 clones, approximately 80% seen once. Input material: peripheral blood. The source of these receptors is a woman of 80 years or more with COVID-19, enrolled during active disease.

J is TRBJ2-7 and V is TRBV30; 8 positions agree with TRBD2. This CDR3 comprises 14 residues. Germline CDR1 reads GTSNPN; CDR2 reads SVGIG (reference sequence). The V segment lost 5 bases and the J segment 5 bases; nucleotides outside the gene matches: 11. In nucleotides, the CDR3 is TGTGCCTGGGCCCCCGGACTAGCCGTCGACGAGCAGTACTTC. This encodes CAWAPGLAVDEQYF.

V usage is TRBV2 and J usage is TRBJ1-3, with TRBD1 as a possible D gene (5 bases). CDR1 and CDR2 (germline): SNHLY, FYNNEI. This CDR3 contains 15 residues. Trimming took 8 bases from V and 4 from J, leaving 18 bases between them. In nucleotides, the CDR3 is TGTGCCAGCGGAGGGGTGCGGGGTCCAGGAAACACCATATATTTT. Translating gives CASGGVRGPGNTIYF.

This clone was observed once. The CDR3 spells CASSLEDSPRTEAFF. CDR3 bases: TGTGCCAGCAGCTTAGAAGACAGTCCCCGGACAGAAGCTTTCTTT. This rearrangement joins TRBV13 to TRBJ1-1; tentatively, D is TRBD1 (5 bases). Germline assignment: CDR1 PRHDT and CDR2 FYEKMQ (reference sequence). V lost 1 base and J 8 bases, leaving 17 bases between the germline ends. CDR3 length: 15 residues.

The rearrangement joins TRBV28 to TRBJ2-3, with 7 bases matching TRBD1. With 6 bases clipped from V and 3 bases from J, the junction kept 3 bases outside the gene matches. Germline V CDR1 and CDR2: MDHEN, SYDVKM. CDR3 length equals 13 residues. In DNA, the CDR3 is TGTGCCAGCAGGCGACAGGGAACAGATACGCAGTATTTT. Translating it yields CASRRQGTDTQYF.

V is TRBV11-3 and J is TRBJ2-3; D possibly corresponds to TRBD1 (5 bases). The CDR3 extends over 13 amino acids. V shed 5 bases and J shed 4 bases, with 10 bases lying between them. Germline V gene data show CDR1 as SGHNT and CDR2 as YENEEA. Here the CDR3 DNA reads TGTGCCAGCAGCCCCGAGACAGCAGATACGCAGTATTTT. Amino acids: CASSPETADTQYF.

The rearrangement joins TRBV14 to TRBJ2-1; tentative D call: TRBD1 (6 bases). The CDR3 has 14 residues. Trimming removed 1 base at V and 3 bases at J, with 7 bases between. Germline CDR1 is SGHDN and CDR2 is FVKESK. Here the CDR3 reads CASSQVGGYNEQFF. CDR3 DNA sequence: TGTGCCAGCAGCCAAGTAGGGGGCTACAATGAGCAGTTCTTC.

CDR3 DNA sequence: TGTGCCAGCAGCGTAGACAGTGACTACGAGCAGTACTTC. Translated, it gives CASSVDSDYEQYF. The V gene is TRBV9, the J gene TRBJ2-7; D gene uncertain. The CDR3 has 13 residues. Germline CDR1 SGDLS, CDR2 YYNGEE. The V end was cut by 0 bases, the J end by 3 bases, with 7 bases between.

This sequence joins TRBV2 and TRBJ1-2; 9 bases agree with TRBD1. Trimming at V came to 6 bases and at J to 9 bases, leaving 5 bases not matched to a gene. The CDR3 totals 12 residues. The germline CDR1 and CDR2 sequences are SNHLY and FYNNEI. The CDR3 spells CASSGDRVSYTF. CDR3 in DNA: TGTGCCAGCAGCGGGGACAGGGTGAGCTACACCTTC.

The chain uses TRBV18 and TRBJ1-4; 11 bases agree with TRBD1. The CDR3 length is 14 residues. V lost 4 bases and J lost 7; bases outside the gene matches: 2. Germline values: CDR1 KGHSH, CDR2 LQKENI. The CDR3 loop is CASSLGTGGEKLFF. CDR3 DNA: TGTGCCAGCTCACTCGGGACAGGGGGTGAAAAACTGTTTTTT.

This clone was seen a handful of times. The chain uses TRBV4-1 and TRBJ2-2; D remains ambiguous. Trimming removed 4 bases from V and 1 base from J, with 7 bases in between. Germline assignment: CDR1 MGHRA and CDR2 YSYEKL. This CDR3 comprises 14 residues. CDR3 in amino acids: CASSPSKNTGELFF. The CDR3 nucleotides read TGCGCCAGCAGCCCGTCTAAGAACACCGGGGAGCTGTTTTTT.

The chain combines TRBV27 with TRBJ2-1; tentative D call: TRBD1 (5 bases). CDR3 length: 15 amino acids. Germline V lookup: CDR1 MNHEY, CDR2 SMNVEV (reference sequence). Trimming took off 2 bases at V and 0 bases at J, with 8 bases between the two ends. The CDR3 reads CASSLGASSYNEQFF. CDR3 bases: TGTGCCAGCAGTTTAGGGGCAAGCTCCTACAATGAGCAGTTCTTC.

The chain has TRBV27 and TRBJ1-1; D is unclear. The CDR3 is 16 amino acids. Trimming cost V 6 bases and J 8 bases, with 25 bases left between them. From germline, CDR1 is MNHEY and CDR2 SMNVEV (reference sequence). As DNA, the CDR3 is TGTGCCAGCAGAACTTTCGTGACGGGGAAAGCATCCGAAGCTTTCTTT. As protein: CASRTFVTGKASEAFF.

This clone has just one count. The chain is built from TRBV7-2 and TRBJ1-5, with 7 bases aligning to TRBD1. Germline V CDR1 and CDR2: SGHTA, FQGNSA. This CDR3 is built from 15 residues. V was pared by 5 bases and J by 6 bases, with 10 bases of the junction left unmatched. The CDR3 DNA follows: TGTGCCAGCAGCCCGGATACAGGGGAAGGTCAGCCCCAGCATTTT. Translated, it gives CASSPDTGEGQPQHF.

V and J are TRBV27 and TRBJ2-7; TRBD1 matches at 8 bases. J was trimmed by 3 bases and V by 1 base; bases with no gene match: 8. Germline loops: CDR1 MNHEY, CDR2 SMNVEV (reference sequence). CDR3 length equals 16 residues. CDR3 nucleotide sequence: TGTGCCAGCAGTTTATTGGGGACAGGCCTATACTACGAGCAGTACTTC. This sequence encodes CASSLLGTGLYYEQYF.

V usage is TRBV5-1 and J usage is TRBJ2-1; the match to TRBD1 covers 7 bases. The CDR3 contains 13 residues. The ends lost 4 bases at V and 8 bases at J; junction bases unmatched: 6. Germline V lookup: CDR1 SGHRS, CDR2 YFSETQ. The CDR3 sequence: CASSTHRGDEQFF. The CDR3 DNA sequence: TGCGCCAGCAGCACCCACAGGGGAGATGAGCAGTTCTTC. The full variable domain, completed using reference TRBV5-1 and TRBJ2-1, is KAGVTQTPRYLIKTRGQQVTLSCSPISGHRSVSWYQQTPGQGLQFLFEYFSETQRNKGNFPGRFSGRQFSNSRSEMNVSTLELGDSALYLCASSTHRGDEQFFGPGTRLTVL.

This clone has just a few counts. The chain employs TRBV19 and TRBJ1-3, with D perhaps matching TRBD1 (6 bases). The CDR3 extends over 15 amino acids. V was trimmed by 3 bases and J by 0 bases, leaving 9 bases between them. CDR1 and CDR2 from the germline V gene are LNHDA and SQIVND (reference sequence). The CDR3 loop is CASSIPGHSGNTIYF. The CDR3 region has the DNA TGTGCCAGTAGTATCCCGGGACACTCTGGAAACACCATATATTTT. Full variable domain (rest looked up from reference TRBV19 and TRBJ1-3): DGGITQSPKYLFRKEGQNVTLSCEQNLNHDAMYWYRQDPGQGLRLIYYSQIVNDFQKGDIAEGYSVSREKKESFPLTVTSAQKNPTAFYLCASSIPGHSGNTIYFGEGSWLTVV.

This chain links TRBV28 with TRBJ1-2; TRBD1 aligns across 8 bases. The CDR3 is 15 residues long. J gave up 4 bases and V 6 bases, and 10 bases lay outside the gene matches. CDR1 and CDR2 (germline): MDHEN, SYDVKM. CDR3 DNA: TGTGCCAGCAGATTTAGGGGACAGGCAGCCTATGGCTACACCTTC. This translates into CASRFRGQAAYGYTF.

The CDR3: CASSLPGFGNQPQHF. In nucleotides, the CDR3 is TGTGCCAGCAGTTTACCGGGTTTTGGCAATCAGCCCCAGCATTTT. J is TRBJ1-5 and V is TRBV28; D is undetermined. The CDR3 spans 15 residues. V was trimmed by 2 bases and J by 2 bases, leaving 10 bases between them. From germline, CDR1 is MDHEN and CDR2 SYDVKM.

This clone was counted only a few times. The chain recombines TRBV18 with TRBJ2-1; perhaps TRBD2 as D (7 bases). Germline V CDR1 and CDR2: KGHSH, LQKENI. This CDR3 contains 15 residues. Between the trimmed V and J ends, which lost 3 bases and 2 bases, there was a span of 11 bases. CDR3 protein: CASSPRGAAYNEQFF. The CDR3 DNA follows: TGTGCCAGCTCACCCCGGGGGGCCGCCTACAATGAGCAGTTCTTC.

The V call is TRBV12-3 or TRBV12-4, the J call TRBJ1-2; D is unclear. V was trimmed by 4 bases and J by 0 bases, leaving 6 bases between them. CDR3 size: 13 residues. The CDR3 bases are TGTGCCAGCAGTTCTGCGGCTAACTATGGCTACACCTTC. It specifies CASSSAANYGYTF.

The chain has TRBV11-2 and TRBJ1-1, with D maybe TRBD1 (5 bases). V lost 1 base to trimming and J lost 1 base, with 10 bases between them. The CDR3 runs to 15 residues. CDR1 SGHAT and CDR2 FQNNGV come from the germline V gene. The CDR3 DNA reads TGTGCCAGCAGCTTAGCGGGACTTGGGAACACTGAAGCTTTCTTT. Translated, it gives CASSLAGLGNTEAFF.

This sequence joins TRBV6-5 and TRBJ2-7; TRBD2 matches at 10 bases. The CDR3 length is 15 residues. After removal of 5 bases from V and 2 bases from J, the junction contained 6 bases not matched to a gene. From germline, CDR1 is MNHEY and CDR2 SVGAGI. CDR3 residues: CASSPGTSGTYEQYF. The DNA of the CDR3 is TGTGCCAGCAGTCCTGGCACTAGCGGGACCTACGAGCAGTACTTC.

This clone was detected only a few times. V is TRBV18 and J is TRBJ2-1; 11 bases are shared with TRBD2. The CDR3 has 15 residues. The trim removed 6 bases at V and 7 bases at J, leaving 8 bases unmatched. The V gene's germline CDR1 is KGHSH and CDR2 LQKENI. The CDR3, as DNA: TGTGCCAGCTCTTTGGGACTAGCGGAACCTAATGAGCAGTTCTTC. Protein product: CASSLGLAEPNEQFF.

CDR3 coding DNA: TGTGCCAGCTCACCAATTGGCGGGGGGGCTGGCACAGATACGCAGTATTTT. Its protein is CASSPIGGGAGTDTQYF. V gene TRBV18 combines with J gene TRBJ2-3; the match to TRBD2 covers 9 bases. CDR1 and CDR2 from the germline V gene are KGHSH and LQKENI. The CDR3 is 17 amino acids. J gave up 1 base and V 2 bases, and 7 bases lay outside the gene matches.